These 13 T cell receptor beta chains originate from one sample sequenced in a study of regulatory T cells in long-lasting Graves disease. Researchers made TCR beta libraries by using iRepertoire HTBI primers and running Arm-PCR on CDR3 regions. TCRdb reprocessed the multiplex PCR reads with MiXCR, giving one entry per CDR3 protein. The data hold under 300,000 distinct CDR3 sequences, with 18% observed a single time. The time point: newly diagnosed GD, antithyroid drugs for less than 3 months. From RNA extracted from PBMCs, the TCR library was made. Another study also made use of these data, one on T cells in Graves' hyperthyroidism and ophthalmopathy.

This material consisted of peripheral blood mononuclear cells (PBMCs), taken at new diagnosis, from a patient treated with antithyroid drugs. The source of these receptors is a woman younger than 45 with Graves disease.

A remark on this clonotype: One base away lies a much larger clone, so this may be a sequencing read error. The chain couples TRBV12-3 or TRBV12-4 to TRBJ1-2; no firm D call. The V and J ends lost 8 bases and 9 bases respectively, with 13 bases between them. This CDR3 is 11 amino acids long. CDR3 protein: CASGYGQSYTF. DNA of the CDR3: TGTGCCAGCGGTTATGGGCAGAGCTACACCTTC.

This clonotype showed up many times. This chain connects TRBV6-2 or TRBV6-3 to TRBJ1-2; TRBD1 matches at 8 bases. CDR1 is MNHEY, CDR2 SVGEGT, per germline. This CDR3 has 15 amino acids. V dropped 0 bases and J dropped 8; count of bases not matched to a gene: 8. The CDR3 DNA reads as TGTGCCAGCAGTTACTCGAGTACCCAGGGGGCGGGCTACACCTTC. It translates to CASSYSSTQGAGYTF.

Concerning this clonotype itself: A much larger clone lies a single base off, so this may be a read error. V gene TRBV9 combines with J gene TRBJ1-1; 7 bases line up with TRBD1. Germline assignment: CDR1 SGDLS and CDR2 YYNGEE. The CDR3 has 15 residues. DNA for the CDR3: TGTGTCAGCAGCACTGGAGGGCAGGGGGTCACTGAAGCTTTCTTT. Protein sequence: CVSSTGGQGVTEAFF.

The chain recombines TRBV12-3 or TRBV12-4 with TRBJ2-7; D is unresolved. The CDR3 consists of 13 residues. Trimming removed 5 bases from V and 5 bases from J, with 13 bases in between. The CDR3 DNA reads TGTGCCAGCAGTACCGGCCCGGGCGACGAGCAGTACTTC. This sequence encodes CASSTGPGDEQYF.

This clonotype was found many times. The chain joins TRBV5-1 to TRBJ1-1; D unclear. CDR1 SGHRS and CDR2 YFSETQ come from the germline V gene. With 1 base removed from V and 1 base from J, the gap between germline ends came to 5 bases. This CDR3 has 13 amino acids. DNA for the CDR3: TGCGCCAGCAGCTTGCGACCGAACACTGAAGCTTTCTTT. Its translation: CASSLRPNTEAFF.

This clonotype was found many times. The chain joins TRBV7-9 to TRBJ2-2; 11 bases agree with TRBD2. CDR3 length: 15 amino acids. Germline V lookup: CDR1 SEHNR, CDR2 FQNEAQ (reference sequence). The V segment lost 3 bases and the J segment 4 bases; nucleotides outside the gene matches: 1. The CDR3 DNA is TGTGCCAGCAGCTTTACTAGCGGGGGCACCGGGGAGCTGTTTTTT. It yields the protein CASSFTSGGTGELFF.

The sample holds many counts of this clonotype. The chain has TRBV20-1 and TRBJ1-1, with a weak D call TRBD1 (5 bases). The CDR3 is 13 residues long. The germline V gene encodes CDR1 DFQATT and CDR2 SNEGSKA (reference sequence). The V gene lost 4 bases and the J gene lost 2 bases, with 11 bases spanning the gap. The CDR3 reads CSAISGANTEAFF. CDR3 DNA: TGCAGTGCTATATCCGGGGCAAACACTGAAGCTTTCTTT.

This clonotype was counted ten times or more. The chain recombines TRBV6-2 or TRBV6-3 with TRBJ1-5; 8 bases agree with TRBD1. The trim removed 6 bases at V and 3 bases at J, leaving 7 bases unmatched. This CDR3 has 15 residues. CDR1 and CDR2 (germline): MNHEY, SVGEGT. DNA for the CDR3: TGTGCCAGCAGAACCACAGGGGGGGACAATCAGCCCCAGCATTTT. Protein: CASRTTGGDNQPQHF.

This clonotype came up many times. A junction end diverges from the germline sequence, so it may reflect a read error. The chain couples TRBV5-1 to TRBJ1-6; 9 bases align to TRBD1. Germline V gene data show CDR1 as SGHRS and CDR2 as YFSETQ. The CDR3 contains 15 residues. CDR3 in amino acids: CASSLGGTGLSPLHF. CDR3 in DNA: TGTGCCAGCAGCTTGGGAGGGACAGGGCTCTCACCCCTCCACTTT.

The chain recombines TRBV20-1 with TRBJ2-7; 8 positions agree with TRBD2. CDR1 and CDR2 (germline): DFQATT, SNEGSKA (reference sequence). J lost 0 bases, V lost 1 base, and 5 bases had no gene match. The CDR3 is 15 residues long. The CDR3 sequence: CSARAGAGGSYEQYF. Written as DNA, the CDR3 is TGCAGTGCTAGAGCCGGCGCGGGGGGCTCCTACGAGCAGTACTTC.

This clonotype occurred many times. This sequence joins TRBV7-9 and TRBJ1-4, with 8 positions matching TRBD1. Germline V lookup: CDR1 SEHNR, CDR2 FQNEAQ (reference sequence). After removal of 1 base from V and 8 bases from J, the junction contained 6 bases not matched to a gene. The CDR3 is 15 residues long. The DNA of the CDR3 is TGTGCCAGCAGCTTAGAGGGCAGGGGGCGAGAAAAACTGTTTTTT. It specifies CASSLEGRGREKLFF.

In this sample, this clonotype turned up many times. CDR3 region: CASSLVTSGGKRDEQYF. The CDR3 bases are TGTGCCAGCAGCTTAGTAACTAGCGGGGGGAAACGCGATGAGCAGTACTTC. The chain uses TRBV13 and TRBJ2-7, with 12 positions matching TRBD2. V dropped 1 base and J dropped 7; count of bases not matched to a gene: 11. The CDR3 consists of 17 residues. Looked up from germline, CDR1 is PRHDT and CDR2 is FYEKMQ (reference sequence).

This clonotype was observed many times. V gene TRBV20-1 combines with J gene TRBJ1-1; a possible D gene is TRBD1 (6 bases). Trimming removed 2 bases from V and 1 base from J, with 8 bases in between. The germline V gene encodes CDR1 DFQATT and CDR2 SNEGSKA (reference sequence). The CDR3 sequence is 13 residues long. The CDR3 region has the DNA TGCAGTGCTAGACTGGACAGGAACACTGAAGCTTTCTTT. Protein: CSARLDRNTEAFF.